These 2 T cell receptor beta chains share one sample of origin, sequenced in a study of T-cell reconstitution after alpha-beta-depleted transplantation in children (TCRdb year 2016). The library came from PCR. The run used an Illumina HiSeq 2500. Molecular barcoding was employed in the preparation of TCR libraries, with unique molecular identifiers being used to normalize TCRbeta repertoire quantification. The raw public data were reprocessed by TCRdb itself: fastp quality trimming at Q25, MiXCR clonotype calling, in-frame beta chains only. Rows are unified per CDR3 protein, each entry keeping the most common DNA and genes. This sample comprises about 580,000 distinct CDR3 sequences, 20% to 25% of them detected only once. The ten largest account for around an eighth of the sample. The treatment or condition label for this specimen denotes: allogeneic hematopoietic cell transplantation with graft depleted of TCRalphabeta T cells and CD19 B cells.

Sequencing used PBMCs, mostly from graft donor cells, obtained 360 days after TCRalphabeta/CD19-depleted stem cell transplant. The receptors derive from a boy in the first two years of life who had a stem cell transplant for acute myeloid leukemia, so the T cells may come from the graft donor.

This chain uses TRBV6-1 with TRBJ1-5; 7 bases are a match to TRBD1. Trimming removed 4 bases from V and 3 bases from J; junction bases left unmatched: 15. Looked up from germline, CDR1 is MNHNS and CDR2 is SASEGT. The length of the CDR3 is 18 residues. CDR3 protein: CASSGPSTRTGYNQPQHF. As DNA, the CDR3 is TGTGCCAGCAGTGGCCCCTCTACCAGGACAGGCTACAATCAGCCCCAGCATTTT.

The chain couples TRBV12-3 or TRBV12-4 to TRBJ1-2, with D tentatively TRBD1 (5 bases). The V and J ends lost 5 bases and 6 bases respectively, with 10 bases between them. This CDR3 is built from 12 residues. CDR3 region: CASSPDSHGYTF. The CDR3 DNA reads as TGTGCCAGCAGTCCCGACAGTCATGGCTACACCTTC.